These 9 T cell receptor beta chains came from one sample sequenced in a study of T cell changes during pregnancy in multiple sclerosis. The repertoire was sequenced with immunoSEQ multiplex PCR; TCRdb's copy has only in-frame clones and lacks some. The table shows about 97,000 clones, with over 75% occurring only once. Sequenced here: peripheral blood, sampled in the second trimester of pregnancy. The receptors here all came from a female donor in good health, enrolled as a control in a pregnancy study.

The chain has TRBV6-5 and TRBJ2-1, with D hard to call. The V end lost 0 bases, the J end lost 9 bases, and 12 bases lay between the germline ends. CDR1 is MNHEY and CDR2 is SVGAGI in the germline V gene. The CDR3 is made up of 14 amino acids. In DNA, the CDR3 is TGTGCCAGCAGTTACTCCCCACACCTAGGTGAGCAGTTCTTC. Its translation: CASSYSPHLGEQFF.

The chain employs TRBV18 and TRBJ2-5; D might be TRBD2 (5 bases). The CDR3 has 14 residues. The ends were cut back, 0 bases at V and 3 bases at J, with 8 bases in the middle. Germline lookup yields CDR1 KGHSH and CDR2 LQKENI. The DNA for the CDR3 is TGTGCCAGCTCACCACCGTCTAGCAAAGAGACCCAGTACTTC. It codes for CASSPPSSKETQYF.

This clone was picked up one time. The chain has TRBV6-1 and TRBJ1-1; perhaps TRBD1 as D (5 bases). Trimming pared 3 bases from V and 1 base from J, leaving 15 bases between. CDR1 is MNHNS, CDR2 SASEGT, per germline. There are 16 residues in the CDR3. The CDR3 spells CASSDGTGGKNTEAFF. The CDR3 DNA follows: TGTGCCAGCAGTGATGGGACTGGGGGTAAGAACACTGAAGCTTTCTTT.

The chain employs TRBV29-1 and TRBJ2-7; 8 bases align to TRBD1. The CDR3 sequence is 13 residues long. V trimming: 3 bases; J trimming: 0 bases; junction bases outside the gene matches: 1. Germline CDR1 SQVTM, CDR2 ANQGSEA. The CDR3 DNA follows: TGCAGCGTTGAGACAGGGGACTCCTACGAGCAGTACTTC. This sequence encodes CSVETGDSYEQYF.

The chain recombines TRBV2 with TRBJ2-1; 10 nucleotides match TRBD1. This CDR3 is built from 14 residues. V gave up 6 bases and J gave up 4 bases; unmatched junction bases: 3. Germline CDR1 SNHLY, CDR2 FYNNEI. This CDR3 reads CASREDRGYNEQFF. The CDR3 nucleotides are TGTGCCAGCAGGGAGGACAGGGGGTACAATGAGCAGTTCTTC. Full variable domain (outside the CDR3, taken from reference TRBV2 and TRBJ2-1): EPEVTQTPSHQVTQMGQEVILRCVPISNHLYFYWYRQILGQKVEFLVSFYNNEISEKSEIFDDQFSVERPDGSNFTLKIRSTKLEDSAMYFCASREDRGYNEQFFGPGTRLTVL.

The chain links TRBV7-2 to TRBJ2-7; D is uncertain. The CDR3 sequence is 14 residues long. V was clipped by 0 bases and J by 5 bases, with 11 bases between them. Germline V gene sequence: CDR1 SGHTA, CDR2 FQGNSA. CDR3 DNA: TGTGCCAGCAGCTTAGCGCTGCTGGCCCACGAGCAGTACTTC. Translated: CASSLALLAHEQYF.

The V and J genes are TRBV28 and TRBJ2-1; 12 bases are a match to TRBD2. This CDR3 is 14 amino acids long. Germline assignment: CDR1 MDHEN and CDR2 SYDVKM. The trim removed 6 bases at V and 10 bases at J, leaving 7 bases unmatched. CDR3 DNA sequence: TGTGCCAGCAGGACTAGCGGGAGACTTTTGGAGCAGTTCTTC. The encoded protein is CASRTSGRLLEQFF.

CDR3 sequence: CASSLTGPEETQYF. In nucleotides, the CDR3 is TGCGCCAGCAGCCTGACAGGGCCGGAGGAGACCCAGTACTTC. This rearrangement joins TRBV5-1 to TRBJ2-5, with 7 bases that match TRBD1. The V gene's germline CDR1 is SGHRS and CDR2 YFSETQ. This CDR3 is built from 14 residues. V shed 4 bases and J 5 bases; nucleotides not matched to a gene: 8.

V usage is TRBV6-5 and J usage is TRBJ2-1; 8 nucleotides line up with TRBD2. CDR1 and CDR2 (germline): MNHEY, SVGAGI. V shed 2 bases, J shed 5 bases, and the junction held 8 bases outside the gene matches. The CDR3 spans 16 residues. Here the CDR3 DNA reads TGTGCCAGCAGTTACGCCAGCGGGAGTGTCGACAATGAGCAGTTCTTC. Its protein is CASSYASGSVDNEQFF.